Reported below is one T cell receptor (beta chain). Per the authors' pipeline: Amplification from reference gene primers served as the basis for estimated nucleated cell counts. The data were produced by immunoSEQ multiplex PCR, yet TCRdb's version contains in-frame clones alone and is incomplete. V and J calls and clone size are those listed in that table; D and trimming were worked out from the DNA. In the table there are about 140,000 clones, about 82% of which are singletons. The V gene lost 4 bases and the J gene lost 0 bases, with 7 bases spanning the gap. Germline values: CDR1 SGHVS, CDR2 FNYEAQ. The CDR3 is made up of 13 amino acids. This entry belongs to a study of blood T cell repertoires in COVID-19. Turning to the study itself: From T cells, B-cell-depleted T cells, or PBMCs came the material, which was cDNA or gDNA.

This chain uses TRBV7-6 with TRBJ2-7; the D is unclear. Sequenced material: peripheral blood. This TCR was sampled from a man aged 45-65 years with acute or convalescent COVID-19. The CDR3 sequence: CASSSQVSYEQYF. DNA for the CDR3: TGTGCCAGCAGCTCGCAGGTCTCCTACGAGCAGTACTTC.